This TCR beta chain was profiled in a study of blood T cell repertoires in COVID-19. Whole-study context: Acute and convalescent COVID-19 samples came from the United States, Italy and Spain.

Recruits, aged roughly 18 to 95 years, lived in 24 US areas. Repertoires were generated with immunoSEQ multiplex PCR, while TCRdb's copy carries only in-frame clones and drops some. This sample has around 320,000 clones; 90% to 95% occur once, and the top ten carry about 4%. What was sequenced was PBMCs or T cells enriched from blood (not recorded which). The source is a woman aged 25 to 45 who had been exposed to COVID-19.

CDR3 nucleotide sequence: TGTGCCAGCAGACGACGGACAGGGGTTTTAGAAAAACTGTTTTTT. The encoded protein is CASRRRTGVLEKLFF. V gene TRBV6-5 combines with J gene TRBJ1-4, with TRBD1 identical over 9 bases. This CDR3 has 15 amino acids. The trim removed 6 bases at V and 8 bases at J, leaving 10 bases unmatched. The germline V gene encodes CDR1 MNHEY and CDR2 SVGAGI.